Following are 32 T cell receptor beta chains from one sample sequenced in a study of monozygotic twins with cystic fibrosis. Method: immunoSEQ multiplex PCR; TCRdb's copy keeps in-frame clones and lacks some. Of 30,000 to 35,000 clones in the sample, 96% were seen once. The specimen sequenced was blood. All receptors derive from a girl aged 2-10 years with cystic fibrosis.

The CDR3 sequence is CASSLSASGGSYF. The CDR3, as DNA: TGTGCCAGCAGCTTGTCTGCTAGCGGTGGGTCGTATTTT. V and J are TRBV5-4 and TRBJ2-3, with 7 nucleotides matching TRBD2. The CDR3 is 13 amino acids. Germline-derived CDR1 and CDR2 are SGHNT and YYREEE (reference sequence). Trimming cost V 1 base and J 14 bases; bases outside gene matches: 10.

The chain links TRBV4-1 to TRBJ1-2; D remains unclear. Germline V gives CDR1 MGHRA, CDR2 YSYEKL. V lost 0 bases to trimming and J lost 5 bases, with 10 bases between them. This CDR3 is built from 14 residues. The CDR3 nucleotides read TGCGCCAGCAGCCAAGATAGACGGGCTTATGGCTACACCTTC. Its protein is CASSQDRRAYGYTF.

This sequence joins TRBV2 and TRBJ1-4; 8 nucleotides agree with TRBD1. CDR1 is SNHLY, CDR2 FYNNEI, per germline. The CDR3 spans 15 residues. J was trimmed by 8 bases and V by 2 bases; bases with no gene match: 7. CDR3: CASSEQGASGEKLFF. CDR3 bases: TGTGCCAGCAGTGAACAGGGGGCATCTGGAGAAAAACTGTTTTTT.

This chain connects TRBV6-5 to TRBJ2-5, with D possibly TRBD1 on 5 matching bases. In germline, CDR1 is MNHEY, CDR2 SVGAGI. The CDR3 consists of 13 residues. V was cut by 6 bases and J by 4 bases, with 12 bases left in between. CDR3 sequence (DNA): TGTGCCAGCAGGGTGTCAGGGCTAGAGACCCAGTACTTC. It translates to CASRVSGLETQYF.

The rearrangement links TRBV5-1 to TRBJ2-5; 10 nucleotides agree with TRBD1. With V trimmed by 3 bases and J by 6 bases, 8 bases remained unmatched. Germline V gives CDR1 SGHRS, CDR2 YFSETQ. This CDR3 spans 15 amino acids. The CDR3 loop reads CASSSYRDRGKTQYF. The CDR3 bases are TGCGCCAGCAGCTCCTACCGGGACAGGGGCAAGACCCAGTACTTC.

The V call is TRBV9, the J call TRBJ2-7, with D possibly being TRBD2 (6 bases). Germline V gene data show CDR1 as SGDLS and CDR2 as YYNGEE. CDR3 length: 14 amino acids. V lost 4 bases and J lost 0, with 11 bases in between. CDR3 residues: CASSPRDFSYEQYF. CDR3 nucleotide sequence: TGTGCCAGCAGCCCCAGGGACTTCTCCTACGAGCAGTACTTC. The full variable domain, with the rest looked up from reference TRBV9 and TRBJ2-7, is DSGVTQTPKHLITATGQRVTLRCSPRSGDLSVYWYQQSLDQGLQFLIQYYNGEERAKGNILERFSAQQFPDLHSELNLSSLELGDSALYFCASSPRDFSYEQYFGPGTRLTVT.

The chain recombines TRBV30 with TRBJ1-2; D unclear. CDR3 size: 13 residues. V lost 0 bases and J lost 0, with 5 bases in between. CDR1 and CDR2 from the germline V gene are GTSNPN and SVGIG (reference sequence). The CDR3 reads CAWSVGTNYGYTF. CDR3 DNA: TGTGCCTGGAGTGTCGGCACTAACTATGGCTACACCTTC.

This clone was counted once. V gene TRBV15 combines with J gene TRBJ1-4; 8 bases match TRBD1. This CDR3 region has 16 residues. Trimming removed 5 bases from V and 7 bases from J; junction bases left unmatched: 12. CDR1 and CDR2 (germline): LNHNV, YYDKDF (reference sequence). CDR3 DNA sequence: TGTGCCACCAGCGCGCAGGGGGCAGGCCGAAGTGAAAAACTGTTTTTT. Its translation: CATSAQGAGRSEKLFF.

The V call is TRBV7-9, the J call TRBJ1-1; no definite D call. This CDR3 region has 15 residues. Germline lookup yields CDR1 SEHNR and CDR2 FQNEAQ (reference sequence). The ends were cut back, 1 base at V and 6 bases at J, with 15 bases in the middle. CDR3 in amino acids: CASSLVSLLSAEAFF. In DNA form, the CDR3 reads TGTGCCAGCAGCTTAGTGAGCCTGCTCTCGGCTGAAGCTTTCTTT.

This chain uses TRBV5-1 with TRBJ2-2; 7 bases are shared with TRBD1. The CDR3 is made up of 16 amino acids. Germline V gives CDR1 SGHRS, CDR2 YFSETQ. V lost 3 bases and J lost 2; bases outside the gene matches: 7. CDR3 sequence reads: CASSSLGTANTGELFF. CDR3 nucleotides: TGCGCCAGCAGCTCACTCGGGACAGCCAACACCGGGGAGCTGTTTTTT.

The chain has TRBV5-4 and TRBJ2-1; 10 positions agree with TRBD1. This CDR3 region has 14 residues. Losses at the gene ends were 8 bases for V and 7 bases for J; bases not matched to a gene: 9. Germline values: CDR1 SGHNT, CDR2 YYREEE (reference sequence). CDR3 DNA: TGTGCCAGTTTAACCGGGACAGGGGATAATGAGCAGTTCTTC. Translating gives CASLTGTGDNEQFF.

In its sample, this clone was seen a few times. The rearrangement joins TRBV4-2 to TRBJ2-7; D perhaps matches TRBD2 (6 bases). V shed 4 bases and J shed 2 bases, with 15 bases lying between them. Germline CDR1 and CDR2: LGHNA and YNFKEQ. CDR3 length: 15 amino acids. CDR3 amino acids: CASSRGDSTAYEQYF. The DNA of the CDR3 is TGTGCCAGCAGCCGGGGGGACTCTACCGCCTACGAGCAGTACTTC.

The gene calls are TRBV25-1 and TRBJ2-7; either TRBD1 or TRBD2 may supply D (5 bases each). There are 10 residues in the CDR3. The ends were cut back, 8 bases at V and 6 bases at J, with 8 bases in the middle. The germline V gene encodes CDR1 MGHDK and CDR2 SYGVNS. CDR3 nucleotides: TGTGCCAGCGTTGGGGGCGAGCAGTACTTC. It codes for CASVGGEQYF.

This rearrangement joins TRBV5-4 to TRBJ2-2; D not certain. V gave up 5 bases and J gave up 6 bases, with 11 bases separating them. CDR1 and CDR2 (germline): SGHNT, YYREEE (reference sequence). This CDR3 comprises 13 residues. The CDR3 spells CASSSSEAGELFF. CDR3 DNA: TGTGCCAGCAGTAGTTCTGAGGCCGGGGAGCTGTTTTTT.

This chain uses TRBV7-2 with TRBJ2-5; D gene uncertain. Trimming removed 2 bases from V and 5 bases from J, with 9 bases in between. Germline CDR1 is SGHTA and CDR2 is FQGNSA. The CDR3 runs 13 residues. The DNA of the CDR3 is TGTGCCAGCAGCTTAATGTCCCACGAGACCCAGTACTTC. Translation gives CASSLMSHETQYF.

V and J are TRBV5-6 and TRBJ1-2; TRBD1 matches at 7 bases. V lost 0 bases to trimming and J lost 2 bases; unmatched junction nucleotides: 7. CDR1 is SGHDT, CDR2 YYEEEE, per germline. CDR3 length: 16 amino acids. The CDR3 DNA reads as TGTGCCAGCAGCTTGGTCCGAGCGACAGGGAACTATGGCTACACCTTC. This translates into CASSLVRATGNYGYTF. The variable domain in full, completed from reference TRBV5-6 and TRBJ1-2, reads DAGVTQSPTHLIKTRGQQVTLRCSPKSGHDTVSWYQQALGQGPQFIFQYYEEEERQRGNFPDRFSGHQFPNYSSELNVNALLLGDSALYLCASSLVRATGNYGYTFGSGTRLTVV.

This sequence joins TRBV28 and TRBJ1-6; 8 positions match TRBD1. CDR3 length: 15 amino acids. The V and J ends lost 7 bases and 8 bases, in that order; junction bases with no gene match: 10. Germline V gene data show CDR1 as MDHEN and CDR2 as SYDVKM. The CDR3 sequence is CASNERTGQDSPLHF. The CDR3 DNA sequence: TGTGCCAGCAACGAACGGACAGGGCAGGATTCACCCCTCCACTTT.

The gene calls are TRBV4-1 and TRBJ2-2; 9 nucleotides match TRBD2. The CDR3 loop spans 18 amino acids. The V and J ends lost 3 bases and 3 bases, in that order; junction bases with no gene match: 11. Germline CDR1 is MGHRA and CDR2 is YSYEKL. The CDR3 here is CASSHLPGSGRYTGELFF. Here the CDR3 DNA reads TGCGCCAGCAGCCACCTCCCGGGGAGCGGGAGGTACACCGGGGAGCTGTTTTTT.

The chain combines TRBV20-1 with TRBJ2-5; possible D gene TRBD1, 5 bases. Trimming cost V 5 bases and J 3 bases, with 7 bases left between them. CDR3 size: 11 residues. The germline CDR1 and CDR2 sequences are DFQATT and SNEGSKA (reference sequence). The CDR3 sequence: CSAPTEETQYF. The DNA for the CDR3 is TGCAGTGCTCCGACAGAAGAGACCCAGTACTTC.

The chain couples TRBV6-1 to TRBJ1-2; no definite D call. This CDR3 contains 12 residues. V was shortened by 4 bases and J by 3 bases, with 6 bases between the two germline ends. The germline V gene encodes CDR1 MNHNS and CDR2 SASEGT. The CDR3 DNA is TGTGCCAGCAGTGCTGGCGACTATGGCTACACCTTC. Protein product: CASSAGDYGYTF.

The chain joins TRBV6-1 to TRBJ1-3; no reliable D call. The germline V gene encodes CDR1 MNHNS and CDR2 SASEGT. This CDR3 contains 14 residues. Trimming cost V 6 bases and J 0 bases, with 9 bases left between them. CDR3 residues: CASSHTASGNTIYF. Written as DNA, the CDR3 is TGTGCCAGCAGCCACACAGCCTCTGGAAACACCATATATTTT.

This rearrangement joins TRBV30 to TRBJ1-1; D remains ambiguous. From germline, CDR1 is GTSNPN and CDR2 SVGIG (reference sequence). The length of the CDR3 is 12 residues. Trimming shortened V by 2 bases and J by 3 bases, and 7 bases separated the two germline ends. CDR3 DNA: TGTGCCTGGAGTACTGGTTACACTGAAGCTTTCTTT. This sequence encodes CAWSTGYTEAFF.

Only one count was recorded for this clone. The rearrangement links TRBV19 to TRBJ2-1; possibly TRBD1 for D (5 bases). Germline CDR1 is LNHDA and CDR2 is SQIVND (reference sequence). This CDR3 has 11 residues. The V end was cut by 5 bases, the J end by 9 bases, with 8 bases between. CDR3: CASSGASEQFF. CDR3 DNA: TGTGCCAGTAGTGGGGCGAGTGAGCAGTTCTTC.

This chain links TRBV4-1 with TRBJ2-4; D is ambiguous. V was cut by 0 bases and J by 2 bases, with 14 bases left in between. The CDR3 runs 17 residues. Germline-derived CDR1 and CDR2 are MGHRA and YSYEKL. In nucleotides, the CDR3 is TGCGCCAGCAGCCAAGAGCAGGCCAGACCTCCCAAAAACATTCAGTACTTC. Protein sequence: CASSQEQARPPKNIQYF.

The chain recombines TRBV30 with TRBJ2-1; 7 bases fit TRBD2. The CDR3 contains 14 residues. The junction had 14 bases not matched to a gene; V was cut back by 5 bases and J by 10 bases. Germline V gene lookup returns CDR1 GTSNPN and CDR2 SVGIG (reference sequence). DNA of the CDR3: TGTGCCTGGCAACTAGCGAGGCCTCTTGGCGAGCAGTTCTTC. Translating gives CAWQLARPLGEQFF.

The V call is TRBV7-9, the J call TRBJ2-3, with D hard to call. Germline V gene sequence: CDR1 SEHNR, CDR2 FQNEAQ (reference sequence). CDR3 length: 12 amino acids. V gave up 5 bases and J gave up 2 bases, with 5 bases separating them. Here the CDR3 reads CASSPTTDTQYF. The CDR3 DNA follows: TGTGCCAGCAGCCCTACCACAGATACGCAGTATTTT. Together with reference TRBV7-9 and TRBJ2-3, the CDR3 gives the full variable domain: DTGVSQNPRHKITKRGQNVTFRCDPISEHNRLYWYRQTLGQGPEFLTYFQNEAQLEKSRLLSDRFSAERPKGSFSTLEIQRTEQGDSAMYLCASSPTTDTQYFGPGTRLTVL.

The CDR3, as DNA: TGCGCCAGCAGCCTTTCATCTACTAGCGGGAGGGCCGTTCCCCCAGATACGCAGTATTTT. The encoded protein is CASSLSSTSGRAVPPDTQYF. This rearrangement joins TRBV4-1 to TRBJ2-3, with 13 bases aligning to TRBD2. Trimming took 4 bases from V and 4 from J; bases not matched to a gene: 17. This CDR3 spans 20 amino acids. Germline V gene data show CDR1 as MGHRA and CDR2 as YSYEKL.

The chain is built from TRBV2 and TRBJ2-1, with 7 bases fitting TRBD1. With V trimmed by 1 base and J by 4 bases, 4 bases remained unmatched. This CDR3 spans 15 amino acids. From germline, CDR1 is SNHLY and CDR2 FYNNEI. The CDR3 DNA sequence: TGTGCCAGCAGTGAAGGACAGGGATTTTACAATGAGCAGTTCTTC. This sequence encodes CASSEGQGFYNEQFF.

V gene TRBV5-6 combines with J gene TRBJ1-3; possible D gene TRBD1, 6 bases. The CDR3 has 15 residues. CDR1 is SGHDT and CDR2 is YYEEEE in the germline V gene. The V and J ends lost 4 bases and 2 bases respectively, with 13 bases between them. CDR3 loop: CASSPGTITGNTIYF. For the CDR3, the DNA is TGTGCCAGCAGCCCTGGGACAATTACTGGAAACACCATATATTTT.

The chain joins TRBV7-6 to TRBJ1-5; maybe TRBD1 (6 bases). Trimming cost V 5 bases and J 3 bases, with 29 bases left between them. Germline V gene data show CDR1 as SGHVS and CDR2 as FNYEAQ. This CDR3 comprises 20 residues. The CDR3 DNA reads as TGTGCCAGCAGCCGCACCCAGGGGTTGGGCCGGCCACTTTCCAATCAGCCCCAGCATTTT. Translating it yields CASSRTQGLGRPLSNQPQHF.

The rearrangement links TRBV5-1 to TRBJ2-1; TRBD2 aligns across 7 bases. Germline CDR1 SGHRS, CDR2 YFSETQ. CDR3 size: 17 residues. Unmatched junction bases numbered 13, after V lost 4 bases and J lost 3 bases. As DNA, the CDR3 is TGCGCCAGCAGCACTGGGACTGCGGGAGCTTTCTACAATGAGCAGTTCTTC. This encodes CASSTGTAGAFYNEQFF.

The chain uses TRBV23-1 and TRBJ1-1; tentatively, D is TRBD1 (5 bases). TRBV23-1 belongs to the ORF category, with a function that is uncertain. The ends were cut back, 0 bases at V and 1 base at J, with 12 bases in the middle. The CDR3 totals 16 residues. CDR3 in amino acids: CASSQSPGPSNTEAFF. In DNA form, the CDR3 reads TGCGCCAGCAGTCAATCGCCAGGGCCATCGAACACTGAAGCTTTCTTT.